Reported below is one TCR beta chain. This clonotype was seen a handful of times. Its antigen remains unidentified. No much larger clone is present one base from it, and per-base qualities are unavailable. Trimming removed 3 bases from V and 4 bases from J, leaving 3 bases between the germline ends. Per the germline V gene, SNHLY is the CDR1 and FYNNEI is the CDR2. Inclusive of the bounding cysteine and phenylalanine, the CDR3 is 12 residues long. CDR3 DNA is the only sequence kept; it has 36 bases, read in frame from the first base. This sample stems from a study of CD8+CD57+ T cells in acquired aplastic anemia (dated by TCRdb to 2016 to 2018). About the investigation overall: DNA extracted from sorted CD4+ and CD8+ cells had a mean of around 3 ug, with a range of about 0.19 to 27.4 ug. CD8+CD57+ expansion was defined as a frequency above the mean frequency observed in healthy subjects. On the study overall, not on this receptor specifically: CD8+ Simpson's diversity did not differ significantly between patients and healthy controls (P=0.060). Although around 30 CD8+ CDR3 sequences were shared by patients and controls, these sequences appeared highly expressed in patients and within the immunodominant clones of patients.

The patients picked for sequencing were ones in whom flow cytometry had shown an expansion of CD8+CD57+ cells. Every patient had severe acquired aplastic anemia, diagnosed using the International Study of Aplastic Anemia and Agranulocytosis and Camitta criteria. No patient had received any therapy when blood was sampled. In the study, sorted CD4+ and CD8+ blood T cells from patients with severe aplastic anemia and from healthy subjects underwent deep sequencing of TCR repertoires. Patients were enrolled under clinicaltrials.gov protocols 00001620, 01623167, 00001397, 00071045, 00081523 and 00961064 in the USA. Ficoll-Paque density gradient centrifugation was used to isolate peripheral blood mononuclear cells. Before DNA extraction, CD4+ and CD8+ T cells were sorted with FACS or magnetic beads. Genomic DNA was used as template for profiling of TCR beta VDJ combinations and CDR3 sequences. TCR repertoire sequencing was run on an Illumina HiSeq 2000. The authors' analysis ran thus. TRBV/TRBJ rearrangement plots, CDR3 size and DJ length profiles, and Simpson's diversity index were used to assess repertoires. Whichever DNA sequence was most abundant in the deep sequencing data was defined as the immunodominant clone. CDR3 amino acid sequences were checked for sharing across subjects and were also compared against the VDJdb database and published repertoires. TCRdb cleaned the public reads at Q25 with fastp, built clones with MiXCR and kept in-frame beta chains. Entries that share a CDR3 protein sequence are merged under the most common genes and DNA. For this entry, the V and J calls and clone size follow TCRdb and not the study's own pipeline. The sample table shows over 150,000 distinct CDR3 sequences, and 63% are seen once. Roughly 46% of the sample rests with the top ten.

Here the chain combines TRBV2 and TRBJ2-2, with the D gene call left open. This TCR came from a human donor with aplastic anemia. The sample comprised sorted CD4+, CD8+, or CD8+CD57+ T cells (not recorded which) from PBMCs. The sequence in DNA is TGTGCCAGCAGTGAGTTCACCGGGGAGCTGTTTTTT. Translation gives CASSEFTGELFF.